These 2 T cell receptor beta chains share one sample of origin, sequenced in a study of sequential checkpoint blockade in melanoma. Assay used: immunoSEQ multiplex PCR; TCRdb lists only in-frame clones, some missing. The sample holds about 38,000 clones; 70% to 90% are singletons and the top ten take roughly 12%. Treatment of the sample: randomized to nivolumab then ipilimumab (arm A) or the reverse (arm B). Specimen: CD8+ T cells sorted from blood (inferred from file names), collected from a patient given nivolumab and ipilimumab in sequence. The receptors shown here come from a human donor with melanoma.

The chain couples TRBV7-2 to TRBJ2-5, with D possibly TRBD2 on 5 matching bases. CDR3 length equals 14 residues. Per germline, CDR1 SGHTA and CDR2 FQGNSA. V was pared by 4 bases and J by 7 bases, with 16 bases between. The CDR3 DNA reads TGTGCCAGCAGCTATTTCGGAGGAGGAGGGACCCAGTACTTC. Amino acids: CASSYFGGGGTQYF.

This chain uses TRBV4-3 with TRBJ2-7, with a possible D match to TRBD2 (5 bases). Trimming took 1 base from V and 3 from J, leaving 10 bases between them. Germline-derived CDR1 and CDR2 are LGHNA and YSLEER. This CDR3 spans 14 amino acids. For the CDR3, the DNA is TGCGCCAGCAGCCAAGCAAGGGCGGGCTACGAGCAGTACGTC. Amino acids: CASSQARAGYEQYV.